The 14 T cell receptor beta chains below come from one sample, sequenced in a study of OX40 agonist ivuxolimab in advanced cancers. The method was immunoSEQ multiplex PCR; TCRdb's version includes in-frame clones alone and lacks a portion of them. Of 80,000 or so clones listed, 86% are singletons. The sample in question was CD4+ or CD8+ T cells sorted from blood, obtained in a trial of the OX40 agonist ivuxolimab. The receptors derive from an adult with an advanced solid tumor such as melanoma, head and neck, liver or kidney cancer.

The CDR3 sequence: CAWRELGPGGYTF. CDR3 in DNA: TGTGCCTGGCGTGAACTGGGGCCTGGGGGCTACACCTTC. The rearrangement joins TRBV30 to TRBJ1-2, with D maybe TRBD1 (5 bases). Germline V gives CDR1 GTSNPN, CDR2 SVGIG (reference sequence). CDR3 size: 13 residues. V was cut by 5 bases and J by 8 bases, with 18 bases left in between.

The V call is TRBV18, the J call TRBJ2-7, with 15 bases aligning to TRBD2. The CDR3 has 14 amino acids. CDR1 and CDR2 from the germline V gene are KGHSH and LQKENI. The V and J ends lost 11 bases and 7 bases, in that order; junction bases with no gene match: 9. CDR3 coding DNA: TGTGCCGGAGGACTAGCGGGAGGGCCTGGGGAGCAGTACTTC. It translates to CAGGLAGGPGEQYF.

This rearrangement joins TRBV10-3 to TRBJ2-7; 7 bases map to TRBD1. From germline, CDR1 is ENHRY and CDR2 SYGVKD. Trimming at V came to 10 bases and at J to 2 bases, leaving 11 bases not matched to a gene. This CDR3 is 14 amino acids long. The CDR3 here is CATSPGQRAYEQYF. The CDR3 region has the DNA TGTGCCACCTCTCCGGGACAGAGGGCCTACGAGCAGTACTTC.

The chain links TRBV19 to TRBJ2-7; D is unclear. V shed 4 bases and J shed 5 bases, with 18 bases lying between them. Germline V gene data show CDR1 as LNHDA and CDR2 as SQIVND (reference sequence). CDR3 length equals 15 residues. DNA of the CDR3: TGTGCCAGTAGTACCTCCGACTTACGTCGCCACGAGCAGTACTTC. Amino acids: CASSTSDLRRHEQYF.

This rearrangement joins TRBV9 to TRBJ1-4; perhaps TRBD1 as D (5 bases). Looked up from germline, CDR1 is SGDLS and CDR2 is YYNGEE. V was pared by 0 bases and J by 7 bases, with 10 bases between. The length of the CDR3 is 14 residues. CDR3 protein: CASSVGIGGEKLFF. The CDR3 DNA reads TGTGCCAGCAGCGTAGGGATCGGGGGTGAAAAACTGTTTTTT.

This chain links TRBV29-1 with TRBJ1-2; no reliable D call. The germline V and J ends were trimmed by 3 bases and 7 bases, with 15 bases remaining between them. The CDR3 extends over 13 amino acids. The germline CDR1 and CDR2 sequences are SQVTM and ANQGSEA. In nucleotides, the CDR3 is TGCAGCGTTGAGTCGACGGGCCAGCTTGGCTACACCTTC. The encoded protein is CSVESTGQLGYTF.

In DNA form, the CDR3 reads TGCGCCAGCAGCCAAGAAACCCCAGGACGGCGGAACACTGAAGCTTTCTTT. It is translated as CASSQETPGRRNTEAFF. This chain connects TRBV4-3 to TRBJ1-1; D not resolved. The CDR3 contains 17 residues. V was pared by 0 bases and J by 1 base, with 15 bases between. The V gene's germline CDR1 is LGHNA and CDR2 YSLEER.

This chain uses TRBV7-2 with TRBJ2-7; TRBD2 agrees at 8 bases. The CDR3 has 15 amino acids. The germline gives CDR1 SGHTA, CDR2 FQGNSA. With 5 bases clipped from V and 0 bases from J, the junction kept 6 bases outside the gene matches. DNA for the CDR3: TGTGCCAGCAGCACCAGCGGGAGTCCCTCCTACGAGCAGTACTTC. Its protein is CASSTSGSPSYEQYF.

The CDR3 DNA reads TGTGCCAGCAGGGAGGGCCACGAGCAGTACTTC. Amino acids: CASREGHEQYF. V usage is TRBV6-1 and J usage is TRBJ2-7, with D perhaps matching TRBD2 (6 bases). This CDR3 region has 11 residues. V was cut by 6 bases and J by 5 bases, with 8 bases left in between. The V gene's germline CDR1 is MNHNS and CDR2 SASEGT.

V and J are TRBV5-1 and TRBJ2-1; 9 positions match TRBD2. Germline lookup yields CDR1 SGHRS and CDR2 YFSETQ. CDR3 length: 18 residues. With V trimmed by 2 bases and J by 4 bases, 13 bases remained unmatched. The CDR3 DNA sequence: TGCGCCAGCAGCTTAATGAGGAAAGCGGGAGGTTTGTACAATGAGCAGTTCTTC. This codes for CASSLMRKAGGLYNEQFF.

The V and J genes are TRBV11-3 and TRBJ2-3; 12 bases are a match to TRBD2. Germline CDR1 SGHNT, CDR2 YENEEA. The CDR3 runs 16 residues. The trim removed 4 bases at V and 3 bases at J, leaving 5 bases unmatched. CDR3 nucleotide sequence: TGTGCCAGCAGCTCCAGACTAGCGGGAGTAACAGATACGCAGTATTTT. This gives the protein CASSSRLAGVTDTQYF.

The V call is TRBV5-5, the J call TRBJ1-1; no reliable D call. The CDR3 runs 13 residues. The V and J ends lost 4 bases and 0 bases respectively, with 7 bases between them. Per the germline V gene, CDR1 is SGHKS and CDR2 is YYEKEE (reference sequence). The CDR3 loop reads CASSVGMNTEAFF. CDR3 DNA: TGTGCCAGCAGCGTAGGGATGAACACTGAAGCTTTCTTT.

The V call is TRBV5-1, the J call TRBJ1-1, with TRBD1 as a possible D gene (6 bases). The germline V and J ends were trimmed by 6 bases and 7 bases, with 19 bases remaining between them. Germline V gene sequence: CDR1 SGHRS, CDR2 YFSETQ. This CDR3 is 14 amino acids long. The CDR3 loop is CASTELPTGLEAFF. The DNA for the CDR3 is TGCGCCAGCACCGAACTACCGACAGGCCTTGAAGCTTTCTTT.

The rearrangement uses TRBV5-1 and TRBJ2-7; weak D call: TRBD2 (6 bases). Germline V gene data show CDR1 as SGHRS and CDR2 as YFSETQ. V was clipped by 6 bases and J by 3 bases, with 25 bases between them. The CDR3 extends over 17 amino acids. The CDR3 sequence is CASTWSGDGTAIYEQYF. CDR3 DNA sequence: TGCGCCAGCACCTGGTCGGGGGACGGGACCGCTATCTACGAGCAGTACTTC.